This entry concerns a single T cell receptor beta chain. The record originates from a study of control samples from healthy donors and cancer patients. The CDR3 loop spans 15 amino acids. Germline loops: CDR1 MNHNS, CDR2 SASEGT. With 1 base clipped from V and 6 bases from J, the junction kept 7 bases outside the gene matches. Repertoires were generated with immunoSEQ multiplex PCR, while TCRdb's copy carries only in-frame clones and drops some. The data hold around 110,000 clones, with approximately 90% observed a single time. The chain carries TRBV6-1 and TRBJ1-2, with TRBD1 matching over 8 bases. The sequenced material came from blood. The TCR was taken from a woman in her seventies in good health. The CDR3 here is CASSEVGAGGDGYTF. CDR3 DNA: TGTGCCAGCAGTGAAGTTGGAGCAGGGGGCGATGGCTACACCTTC.